A selection of T cell receptor beta chains follows, all from one sample in a study of response to subunit inactivated influenza vaccine. Each CDR3 protein is one row after TCRdb ran MiXCR on the RT-PCR reads. The data show roughly 670,000 distinct CDR3 sequences, 11% to 15% seen once. This specimen consisted of PBMCs from blood, obtained less than 15 days before vaccination. Source of these receptors: a middle-aged man who received an inactivated influenza vaccine. The CDR3 runs from the conserved cysteine through the conserved F or W. A D gene is named only where the DNA matches it firmly. Size is omitted from some rows. Given values are once, few, many or a class for expanded clones.

TRBV6-1	NA	NA	TRBJ2-5	15	CASSATDRSQETQYF	TGTGCCAGCAGTGCGACCGACAGGAGTCAAGAGACCCAGTACTTC
TRBV28	NA	NA	TRBJ2-7	13	CASSSAAPYEQYF	TGTGCCAGCAGTTCGGCGGCGCCCTACGAGCAGTACTTC
TRBV18	NA	TRBD2	TRBJ2-1	12	CASSPTTSGLIF	TGTGCCAGCTCACCAACGACTAGCGGGTTAATCTTC
TRBV7-6	NA	NA	TRBJ1-5	15	CASSTGRGIHQPQHF	TGTGCCAGCAGTACCGGCAGGGGAATTCACCAGCCCCAGCATTTT
TRBV2	many	NA	TRBJ2-2	12	CASSEGTGELFF	TGTGCCAGCAGTGAAGGGACCGGGGAGCTGTTTTTT
TRBV20-1	few	NA	TRBJ2-7	13	CSAPDLNVYEQYF	TGCAGTGCTCCAGACTTAAATGTCTACGAGCAGTACTTC
TRBV29-1	few	NA	TRBJ1-2	12	CSVEDYSVGYTF	TGCAGCGTTGAAGACTACAGCGTCGGCTACACCTTC
TRBV30	many	NA	TRBJ2-2	16	CAWSVLGSGGTGELFF	TGTGCCTGGAGTGTACTGGGTAGCGGAGGCACCGGGGAGCTGTTTTTT
TRBV30	few	NA	TRBJ2-7	13	CAWSRGRSYEQYF	TGTGCCTGGAGTAGGGGACGGTCCTACGAGCAGTACTTC
TRBV3-1	few	NA	TRBJ2-2	15	CASSQPGSNTGELFF	TGTGCCAGCAGCCAACCTGGCTCGAACACCGGGGAGCTGTTTTTT
TRBV28	NA	NA	TRBJ2-7	14	CASSTGDNSYEQYF	TGTGCCAGCAGTACCGGTGACAATTCCTACGAGCAGTACTTC
TRBV12-5	few	TRBD1	TRBJ2-2	14	CASGLETGRAELFF	TGTGCTAGTGGTTTGGAGACAGGGAGAGCGGAGCTGTTTTTT
TRBV5-6	NA	TRBD2	TRBJ2-7	15	CASSPILSGTYEQYF	TGTGCCAGCAGCCCCATCCTTAGCGGGACCTACGAGCAGTACTTC
TRBV20-1	NA	NA	TRBJ2-1	14	CSAREGSRHNEQFF	TGCAGTGCTAGAGAGGGTAGTAGGCACAATGAGCAGTTCTTC
TRBV7-8	many	NA	TRBJ2-1	17	CASSHPEGTPSYNEQFF	TGTGCCAGCAGTCACCCAGAGGGGACACCTTCCTACAATGAGCAGTTCTTC
TRBV20-1	NA	NA	TRBJ2-5	14	CSASVWALGETQYF	TGCAGTGCTAGTGTGTGGGCTTTGGGAGAGACCCAGTACTTC
TRBV6-5	NA	TRBD2	TRBJ2-7	14	CASSLAGDTGEQYF	TGTGCCAGCAGTTTAGCGGGAGATACCGGCGAGCAGTACTTC
TRBV28	NA	NA	TRBJ2-5	14	CASSLIGSQETQYF	TGTGCCAGCAGTTTAATAGGCAGCCAAGAGACCCAGTACTTC
TRBV29-1	NA	NA	TRBJ2-7	13	CSVELGGGYEQYF	TGCAGCGTTGAATTGGGGGGCGGTTACGAGCAGTACTTC
TRBV5-1	NA	TRBD1	TRBJ2-5	14	CASSRTGGEETQYF	TGCGCCAGCAGCCGGACAGGGGGGGAAGAGACCCAGTACTTC